This T cell receptor (beta chain) was recorded in a study of cytomegalovirus exposure and HLA in healthy donors. General study results and limits: Using a false discovery rate of 0.05, a later analysis showed that 15,000 to 20,000 TCR beta sequences were associated with HLA alleles. There were 164 TCR beta chains listed as cytomegalovirus-associated. Most TCR sequences were rare, but some public TCRs occurred in many donors. Confirmation in vitro established that a few CMV-associated chains were specific for CMV antigens.

Concerning this clone itself: Its antigen is unknown.

Primers included in the PCR were 60 Vbeta and 13 Jbeta primers. TCRdb's table, derived via immunoSEQ multiplex PCR, lists solely in-frame clones and lacks some. The sample shows 120,000 to 150,000 clones, about 86% of them seen only once. Germline values: CDR1 SGHRS, CDR2 YFSETQ. The CDR3 covers 15 residues. With 0 bases clipped from V and 5 bases from J, the junction kept 5 bases outside the gene matches. The material sequenced was PBMCs. The chain has TRBV5-1 and TRBJ1-1; TRBD1 matches at 9 bases. The TCR originated in a man aged 40-55 years in good health and CMV-seropositive. The CDR3 loop is CASSLAGQGLTEAFF. CDR3 nucleotide sequence: TGCGCCAGCAGCTTGGCAGGACAGGGGTTGACTGAAGCTTTCTTT.